This TCR beta chain was captured in a study of cytomegalovirus exposure and HLA in healthy donors (dated by TCRdb to about 2017). Looking at the study overall: An earlier analysis of some 600 of the donors reported approximately 260 Gb of sequence data and 117 million unique TCR beta sequences obtained from some 170 million T cells. The later analysis used no new phenotypic data to find candidate immune exposures, relying instead on TCR beta sequences and their occurrence across donors. In an earlier analysis of about 590 of the donors, high-throughput TCR beta sequencing was used to judge whether each TCR beta V gene segment behaved as functional or pseudogenic. A separate validation cohort of approximately 130 different subjects was used in addition to the approximately 610-subject first cohort. The number of donors typed differed by locus, with roughly 629-640 for A, B, C, DRB1 and DQB1, around 500 for DQA1, over 600 for DPA1, and some 440 for DPB1. About 300 gigabases of sequencing data and 91 million or so unique TCR sequences made up an early release that covered several hundred HLA-typed donors. In a later analysis, previously published TCR beta repertoires from several hundred donors were re-analyzed and high-resolution HLA genotyping was added so that TCR occurrence patterns could be studied. All discovery cohort repertoires had been generated on a single sequencing platform. HLA typing included class I and class II loci at four-digit resolution. Donor age, sex, ethnicity and CMV serostatus were collected together with the repertoire data. On average, around 230,000 unique TCR beta nucleotide sequences were sequenced per donor among roughly 430 genotyped donors of the cohort, with roughly 18% of those sequences being non-productive. Using immunosequencing, the study profiled T cell repertoires from some 670 subjects and related those repertoires to cytomegalovirus serostatus. Four or five DR-DQ haplotypes were handled as single units for association and clustering, since linkage in the cohort was strong. To predict cytomegalovirus infection status, the study combined high-throughput TCR immunosequencing, statistical association of individual TCRs with disease status, and machine learning. The genetic ancestry cluster associated with self-reported Caucasian donors included over 80% of the 398 genotyped donors. Genome-wide SNP genotypes for about 55% of the roughly 670 donors were used in a later genetic analysis, which treated that subset as a discovery cohort. The study aimed to test whether signatures of past pathogen exposure could be identified by cataloging public T cell receptors.

The cohort was made up of 666 healthy bone marrow donors. At the time of sampling, every cohort member was nominally healthy, though immune exposures that went unrecorded were likely present. The donor was CMV seronegative and was included in the group of about 350 seronegative cohort members. Every donor gave a peripheral blood sample, and the peripheral blood mononuclear cells from that sample were used for TCR beta sequencing. Genomic DNA extraction from the blood cell samples was performed with the Qiagen DNeasy Blood Extraction Kit. Library prep was done by the immunoSEQ multiplex PCR assay. For the multiplex PCR, a mixture combining 60 forward primers for TCR Vbeta segments and 13 reverse primers for TCR Jbeta segments was used. Amplification of the CDR3 region of rearranged TCR beta genes was performed with a multiplex PCR assay on genomic DNA. The amplified TCR beta libraries were sequenced on the Illumina HiSeq System as 87-base-pair reads. On the authors' methods: A later analysis counted 65 million to 90 million unique TCR beta chains across the 670 or so repertoires, and around 9.9 million of these chains were shared by at least two donors. Raw reads were error-corrected and collapsed into unique sequences with a nearest-neighbor algorithm that merged closely related sequences to remove PCR and sequencing errors. V, D and J gene segments were assigned by aligning CDR3 sequences to IMGT reference sequences. For a sequence to be retained, at least a six-nucleotide match to both a V gene segment and a J gene segment was required. A rearrangement was called productive if the CDR3 had no stop codons and remained in frame with V and J, and every other rearrangement was called non-productive. Following IMGT convention, CDR3 was defined as the stretch from the second conserved V-encoded cysteine to the conserved J-encoded phenylalanine. The earlier analysis of some 550 of the donors excluded any sequence lacking an unambiguous match to a single V gene segment. An earlier analysis of several hundred of the donors classified V segments as functional when productive rearrangements were above 56.7% and as segregating when the standard deviation between donors was above 5%. A statistical classification framework was developed to diagnose cytomegalovirus status using the catalog of TCR beta chain sequences. A later analysis assigned V and J genes by comparing TCR nucleotide sequences with IMGT/GENE-DB human TR gene sequences. Using the TCRdist pipeline, a later analysis assigned CDR3 sequences along with most-parsimonious VDJ recombination scenarios. In a later analysis, each TCR beta chain was defined by its CDR3 amino acid sequence together with its V-gene family, and reads without a unique V-gene family were excluded. As a way to deal with suspected cross-contamination and a sequencing artifact, a later analysis dropped hundreds of nucleotide sequences that were highly shared and had low generation probability. For each public chain, a later analysis derived a clonal expansion index from normalized ranks of inferred template counts within each repertoire. A later analysis computed generation probabilities with a VDJ recombination model fitted to out-of-frame rearrangements, and checked the results against IGoR. Hypergeometric tests were used in a later analysis to score TCR-TCR, TCR-HLA and TCR-CMV co-occurrence, with a repertoire-size bias correction applied to the TCR pairs. To estimate false discovery rates, a later analysis permuted the HLA or CMV assignments 20 times. In a later analysis, co-occurring TCRs were grouped using DBSCAN, and TCRdist sequence similarity was added for clustering within HLA-allele-positive subsets. Co-occurrence clustering excluded repertoires with fewer than 30,000 or more than 120,000 public chains, plus five with anomalous nucleotide sharing. In its TCRdb copy, this immuneACCESS table keeps in-frame sequences only and misses some clones. Where compared with another copy, unresolved V genes explain less than half of these, and the others have no known cause. That table furnishes V, J and clone size, whereas the DNA furnished D and trimming. The table for this sample lists some 130,000 clones; 80% to 85% of them were counted only once. Together, the top ten hold about 0.74% of the sample.

Worth noting for this clone: This receptor's antigen is unknown. No base quality values were provided; no much bigger clone lies one nucleotide off.

Including cysteine and phenylalanine, the CDR3 has 14 amino acids. Left in the record is the CDR3 DNA by itself, 42 bases read in frame from the first base. CDR1 SGHVS and CDR2 FNYEAQ are derived from the germline V gene. V loses 2 bases of germline sequence and J loses 10 bases, and the interval between the two ends is 12 bases. The research as a whole found: An association between a missense DCLRE1C variant and V-gene and J-gene trimming of TCR beta chains was found in a later genetic analysis and replicated in an independent cohort. In a later analysis, most CMV-associated TCR beta chains were found to appear HLA-restricted, with HLA associations seemingly driven largely by CMV exposure. The authors suggested that the approach could potentially be extended to other disease states and immunological phenotypes. Immune exposure information for the cohort was limited to CMV serostatus. According to a later analysis, parvovirus B19, influenza, CMV and Epstein-Barr virus appeared linked to several top co-occurrence clusters. Linkage disequilibrium might explain the correlated functional status among segregating V segments, but an unknown experimental factor could not be excluded. A few of the identified cytomegalovirus-associated TCR beta chains were confirmed in vitro to be specific for cytomegalovirus antigens. Because some donors lacked HLA typing at each locus, the association tests relied only on the typed subset. Roughly uniform sequencing depth across donors was assumed in presence/absence analyses, although this assumption may not hold. Most TCR sequences were seen in very few donors, while some public TCRs were found in many individuals. In an earlier analysis of some 500 of the donors, most TCR beta V segments were observed in productive rearrangements about 90% or about 30% of the time, broadly matching IMGT annotations. In a later analysis, about 16,000 TCR beta sequences were associated with specific HLA alleles at a false discovery rate of 0.05. Strong co-occurrence of HLA alleles, especially DR and DQ, made assigning TCR associations to individual alleles difficult. In a later analysis, TCR association rates were found to vary across HLA loci, with the most associated TCRs seen for DRB1 alleles and the fewest for HLA-C alleles. The study listed 170 or so TCR beta chains as associated with cytomegalovirus. A further reported finding was that TCR beta sequences accurately predicted the HLA-A and HLA-B alleles for most subjects in the first cohort. Because the 87-base-pair reads could not distinguish some IMGT-functional V segments, including TRBV6-2 and TRBV6-3, those segments were excluded. Because counts were too low, seventeen rarely observed V segments, including chromosome 9 orphons, were excluded from the earlier analysis of a few hundred of the donors. This cohort had only TCR beta chains sequenced, and the lack of alpha or paired-chain data limited which features could be detected. According to a later genetic analysis, donors in an Asian-associated ancestry cluster had fewer N-insertions in productive TCRs than the approximately 670-donor mean. In both the original and validation cohorts, the classifier was reported to diagnose cytomegalovirus status with high specificity and sensitivity. A group of highly shared sequence variants was considered likely to be a technical artifact of the sequencing pipeline. In a later analysis, HLA-associated TCR beta chains were found to be more clonally expanded and to have lower generation probabilities than equally common non-associated chains.

The sequence came from a man aged 18 to 29 in good health and CMV-seronegative. The rearranged segments are TRBV7-6 and TRBJ1-6, with the D gene uncertain. The sample taken for sequencing was PBMCs. The CDR3 protein: CASSLKRGGSPLHF. The bases are TGTGCCAGCAGCTTAAAGCGCGGCGGCTCACCCCTCCACTTT.